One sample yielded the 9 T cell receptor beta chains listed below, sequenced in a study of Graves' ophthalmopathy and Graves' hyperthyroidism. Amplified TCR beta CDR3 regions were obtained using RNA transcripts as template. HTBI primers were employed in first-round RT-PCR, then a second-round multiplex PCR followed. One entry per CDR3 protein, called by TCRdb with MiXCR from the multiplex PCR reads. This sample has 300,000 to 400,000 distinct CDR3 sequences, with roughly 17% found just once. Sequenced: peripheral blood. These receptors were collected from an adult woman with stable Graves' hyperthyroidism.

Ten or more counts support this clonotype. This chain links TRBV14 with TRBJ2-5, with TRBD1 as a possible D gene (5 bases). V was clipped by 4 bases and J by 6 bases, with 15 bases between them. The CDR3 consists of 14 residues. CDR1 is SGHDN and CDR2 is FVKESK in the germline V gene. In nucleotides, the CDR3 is TGTGCCAGCAGCCGTACGGACACTGGGAAGACCCAGTACTTC. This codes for CASSRTDTGKTQYF.

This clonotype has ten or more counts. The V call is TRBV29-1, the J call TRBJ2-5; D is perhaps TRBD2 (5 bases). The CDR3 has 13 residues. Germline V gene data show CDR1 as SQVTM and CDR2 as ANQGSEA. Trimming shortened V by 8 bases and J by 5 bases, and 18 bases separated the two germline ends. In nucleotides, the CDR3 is TGCAGCACTAGGGCTAGCTTGATGGAGACCCAGTACTTC. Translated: CSTRASLMETQYF.

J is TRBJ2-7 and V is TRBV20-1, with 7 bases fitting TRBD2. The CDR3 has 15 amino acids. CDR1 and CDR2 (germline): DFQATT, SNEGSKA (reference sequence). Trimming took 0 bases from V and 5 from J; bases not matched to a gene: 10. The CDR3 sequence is CSARDHGGGEDEQYF. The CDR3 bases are TGCAGTGCTAGAGATCACGGGGGAGGGGAGGACGAGCAGTACTTC.

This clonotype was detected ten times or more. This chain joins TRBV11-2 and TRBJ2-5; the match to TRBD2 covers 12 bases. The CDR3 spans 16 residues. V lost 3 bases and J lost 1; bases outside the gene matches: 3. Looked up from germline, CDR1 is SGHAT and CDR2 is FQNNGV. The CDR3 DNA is TGTGCCAGCAGCTTTAGACTAGCGGGAGCCCAAGAGACCCAGTACTTC. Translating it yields CASSFRLAGAQETQYF.

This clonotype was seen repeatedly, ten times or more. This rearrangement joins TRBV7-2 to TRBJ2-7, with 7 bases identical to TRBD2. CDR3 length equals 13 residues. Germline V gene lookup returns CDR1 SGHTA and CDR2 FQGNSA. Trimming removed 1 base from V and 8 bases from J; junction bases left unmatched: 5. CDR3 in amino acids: CASSLDPSGKQYF. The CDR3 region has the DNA TGTGCCAGCAGCTTAGATCCTAGCGGCAAGCAGTACTTC.

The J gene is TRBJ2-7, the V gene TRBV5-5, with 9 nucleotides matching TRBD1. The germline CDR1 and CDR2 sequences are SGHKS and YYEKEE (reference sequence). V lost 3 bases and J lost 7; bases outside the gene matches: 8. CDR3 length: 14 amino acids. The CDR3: CASSSPRQGDEQYF. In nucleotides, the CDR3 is TGTGCCAGCAGCTCCCCAAGACAGGGGGATGAGCAGTACTTC. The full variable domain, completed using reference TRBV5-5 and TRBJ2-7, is DAGVTQSPTHLIKTRGQQVTLRCSPISGHKSVSWYQQVLGQGPQFIFQYYEKEERGRGNFPDRFSARQFPNYSSELNVNALLLGDSALYLCASSSPRQGDEQYFGPGTRLTVT.

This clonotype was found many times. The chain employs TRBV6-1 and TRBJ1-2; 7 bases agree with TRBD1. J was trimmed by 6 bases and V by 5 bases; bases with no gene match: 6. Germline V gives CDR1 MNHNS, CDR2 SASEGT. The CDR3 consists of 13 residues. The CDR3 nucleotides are TGTGCCAGCAGTAAGACAGGGTCGGATGGCTACACCTTC. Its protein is CASSKTGSDGYTF.

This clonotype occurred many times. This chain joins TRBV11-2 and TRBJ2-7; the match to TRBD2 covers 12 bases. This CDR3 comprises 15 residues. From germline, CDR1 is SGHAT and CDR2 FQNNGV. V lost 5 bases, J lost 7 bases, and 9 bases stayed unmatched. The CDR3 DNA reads TGTGCCAGCAGCCCTCTAGCGGGAGGGCCGGGGGAGCAGTACTTC. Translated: CASSPLAGGPGEQYF.

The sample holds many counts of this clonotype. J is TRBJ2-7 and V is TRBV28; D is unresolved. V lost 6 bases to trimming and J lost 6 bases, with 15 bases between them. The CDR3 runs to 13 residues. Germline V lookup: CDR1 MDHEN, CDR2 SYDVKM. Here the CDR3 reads CASRGLFLVEQYF. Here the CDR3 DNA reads TGTGCCAGCAGGGGTCTCTTCCTTGTCGAGCAGTACTTC.